A selection of T cell receptor beta chains follows, all from one sample in a study of blood T cell repertoires in COVID-19. Profiled with immunoSEQ multiplex PCR; TCRdb holds only in-frame clones, not every one. The table lists 430,000 or so clones, around nine tenths of them singletons, with roughly 1.4% in the top ten. Material: PBMCs or T cells enriched from blood (not recorded which). These TCRs come from a woman aged 18 to 35 who had been exposed to COVID-19. Each CDR3 is given with its conserved first and last residue. Some rows mark clone size as missing; the rest say once, few, many or name a class of expanded clone.

size	V	J	CDR3
NA	TRBV2	TRBJ1-3	CASEGNTIYF
once	TRBV19	TRBJ1-6	CASSVGQGYSPLHF
few	TRBV25-1	TRBJ2-7	CASKGGQGTWSSYEQYF
once	TRBV6-5	TRBJ2-1	CASSYYGERYNEQFF
once	TRBV5-1	TRBJ2-3	CASSPGIGSTDTQYF
NA	TRBV5-1	TRBJ1-2	CASSWGGTAEYGYTF
NA	TRBV20-1	TRBJ2-7	CSAPQGYEQYF
NA	TRBV9	TRBJ1-3	CASSVEEVSLSGNTIYF
NA	TRBV28	TRBJ1-5	CASSLDSTEPQHF
NA	TRBV7-6	TRBJ1-4	CASSSSSTSREKLFF
NA	TRBV28	TRBJ2-4	CASSLPDSLNLNIQYF
NA	TRBV9	TRBJ1-1	CASSVGGGPNTEAFF
NA	TRBV6-5	TRBJ2-1	CASSYRDRHYNEQFF
NA	TRBV4-1	TRBJ1-1	CASSQGELGQYPVGYREAFF
NA	TRBV6-8	TRBJ1-2	CASSYSGATGTTSLYLCGYTF
NA	TRBV18	TRBJ1-3	CASSPPGTGNTIYF
NA	TRBV6-5	TRBJ2-7	CASSYSGLSEQYF
NA	TRBV3-1/TRBV3-2	TRBJ1-1	CASSQVGEGGAFF
NA	TRBV21-1	TRBJ1-5	CASSKVLVWWQNNQPQHF
NA	TRBV7-9	TRBJ2-7	CASSPRLAGGRHEQYF
NA	TRBV14	TRBJ2-3	CASRGPGDRTDTQYF
NA	TRBV5-5	TRBJ2-5	CASSPLFTGGGETQYF
NA	TRBV30	TRBJ2-2	CAWIQGGTGELFF
once	TRBV7-9	TRBJ2-2	CASSLTAGGNTGELFF
NA	TRBV14	TRBJ2-5	CASSQAIPSVGETQYF
NA	TRBV2	TRBJ1-2	CASSSLSGTGGAVGYTF
NA	TRBV6-1	TRBJ2-1	CASSEHDGSYNEQFF
NA	TRBV6-5	TRBJ1-5	CASSSRQGEQPQHF
NA	TRBV6-1	TRBJ2-5	CASSEAGQARAQYF
NA	TRBV27	TRBJ2-2	CASSFLTGELFF
NA	TRBV7-8	TRBJ2-7	CASSLPSGTYEQYF
NA	TRBV24-1	TRBJ2-1	CATSEVGGGLRQFF
NA	TRBV19	TRBJ1-2	CASSIQNYGYTF
NA	TRBV10-2	TRBJ2-7	CASRGGTASTYEQYF
few	TRBV19	TRBJ2-2	CASSIDLRAGELFF
NA	TRBV7-2	TRBJ2-2	CASSLGGPNTGELFF
NA	TRBV3-1/TRBV3-2	TRBJ2-3	CASSQDGGLASDTQYF
few	TRBV2	TRBJ2-7	CASSAETGPYEQYF
NA	TRBV7-9	TRBJ1-2	CASSPRDGGNYGYTF
NA	TRBV15	TRBJ2-1	CATSRDRLAGNNEQFF
NA	TRBV30	TRBJ1-5	CAHGTGVDQPQHF
NA	TRBV27	TRBJ2-7	CASSLSSGGRYEQYF
NA	TRBV10-3	TRBJ2-3	CAISGGQVSTDTQYF
NA	TRBV6-2/TRBV6-3	TRBJ1-1	CASSWTGRSMNTEAFF
NA	TRBV2	TRBJ2-1	CAVQESSYNEQFF
NA	TRBV7-2	TRBJ2-2	CASSRGTARTGELFF
NA	TRBV5-1	TRBJ2-2	CASSPIAGEVTGELFF
NA	TRBV30	TRBJ2-7	CAWSPPNGDEQYF
once	TRBV4-3	TRBJ1-1	CASSQHFSDTEAFF
few	TRBV6-5	TRBJ1-2	CASSYSNGQAGYTF
once	TRBV28	TRBJ2-5	CASSLARQETQYF
NA	TRBV19	TRBJ1-1	CASSMWRNTEAFF
NA	TRBV13	TRBJ1-6	CASSLTGGNSPLHF
NA	TRBV2	TRBJ2-6	CASRGTSGVLGANVLTF
NA	TRBV10-3	TRBJ1-6	CAVRTDLNSPLHF
once	TRBV19	TRBJ2-1	CASSIFPRDSYNEQFF